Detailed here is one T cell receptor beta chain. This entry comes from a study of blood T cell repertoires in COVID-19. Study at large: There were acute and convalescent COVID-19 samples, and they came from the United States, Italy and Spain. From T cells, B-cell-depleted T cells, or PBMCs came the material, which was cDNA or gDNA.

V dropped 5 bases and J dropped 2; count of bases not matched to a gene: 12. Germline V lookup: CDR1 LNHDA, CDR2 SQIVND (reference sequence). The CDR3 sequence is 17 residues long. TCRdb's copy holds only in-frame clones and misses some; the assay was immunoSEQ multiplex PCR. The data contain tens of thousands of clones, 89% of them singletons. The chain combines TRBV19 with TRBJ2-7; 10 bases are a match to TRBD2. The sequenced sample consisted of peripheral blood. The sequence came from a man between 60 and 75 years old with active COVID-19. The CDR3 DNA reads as TGTGCCAGTAGTTCAAAAGGGTGGACTAGCGGTACCTACGAGCAGTACTTC. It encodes CASSSKGWTSGTYEQYF. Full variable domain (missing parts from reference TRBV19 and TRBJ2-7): DGGITQSPKYLFRKEGQNVTLSCEQNLNHDAMYWYRQDPGQGLRLIYYSQIVNDFQKGDIAEGYSVSREKKESFPLTVTSAQKNPTAFYLCASSSKGWTSGTYEQYFGPGTRLTVT.